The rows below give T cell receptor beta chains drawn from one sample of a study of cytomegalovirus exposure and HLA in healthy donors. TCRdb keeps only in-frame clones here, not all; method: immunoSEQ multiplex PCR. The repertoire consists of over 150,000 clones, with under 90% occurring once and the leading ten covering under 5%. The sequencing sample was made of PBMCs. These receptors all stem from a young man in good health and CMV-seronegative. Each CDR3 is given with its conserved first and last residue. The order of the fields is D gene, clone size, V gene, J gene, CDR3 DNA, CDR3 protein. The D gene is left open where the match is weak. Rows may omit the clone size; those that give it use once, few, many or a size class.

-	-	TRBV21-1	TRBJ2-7	TGTGCCAGCAGGGGACACACCTCCTACGAGCAGTACTTC	CASRGHTSYEQYF
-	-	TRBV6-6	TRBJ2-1	TGTGCCAGCAGCCCCCCCAGCTACAATGAGCAGTTCTTC	CASSPPSYNEQFF
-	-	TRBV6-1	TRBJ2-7	TGTGCCAGCAGTGAACAGGGCTTTAGCTCCTACGAGCAGTACTTC	CASSEQGFSSYEQYF
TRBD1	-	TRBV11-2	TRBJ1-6	TGTGCCAGCAGACCGATAGGGACAGAGAATTCACCCCTCCACTTT	CASRPIGTENSPLHF
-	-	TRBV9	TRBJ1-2	TGTGCCAGCAGCGTAACCGCGACGGAGAACTATGGCTACACCTTC	CASSVTATENYGYTF
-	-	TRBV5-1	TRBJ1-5	TGCGCCAGCAGCAAACCAGGGGATCAGCCCCAGCATTTT	CASSKPGDQPQHF
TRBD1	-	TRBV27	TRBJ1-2	TGTGCCAGCACGAGGGGGCGAGGCTATGGCTACACCTTC	CASTRGRGYGYTF
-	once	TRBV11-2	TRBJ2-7	TGTGCCAGCAGCTTAATCCGCTACGAGCAGTACTTC	CASSLIRYEQYF
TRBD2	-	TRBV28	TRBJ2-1	TGTGCCAGCAGTTTACCTGGACTAGCTTACAATGAGCAGTTCTTC	CASSLPGLAYNEQFF
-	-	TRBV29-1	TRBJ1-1	TGCAGCGTGGGGCCCTGGGGATCGAACACTGAAGCTTTCTTT	CSVGPWGSNTEAFF
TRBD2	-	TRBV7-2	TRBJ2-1	TGTGCCAGCAGCGTCAGCGGGGTACGTCTCAATGAGCAGTTCTTC	CASSVSGVRLNEQFF
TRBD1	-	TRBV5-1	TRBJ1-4	TGCGCCAGCAGCTCGGGACAGGGCGCAACTAATGAAAAACTGTTTTTT	CASSSGQGATNEKLFF
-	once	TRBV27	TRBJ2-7	TGTGCCAGCAGAGGGGGGACAGCGACGTCGGTCTACGAGCAGTACTTC	CASRGGTATSVYEQYF
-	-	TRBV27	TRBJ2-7	TGTGCCAGCAGTTATCGGGGGAGACCCTACGAGCAGTACTTC	CASSYRGRPYEQYF
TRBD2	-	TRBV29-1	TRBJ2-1	TGCAGCGTTGGCTCTTCTCTGGCGGGAGGGCGGGGGTACAATGAGCAGTTCTTC	CSVGSSLAGGRGYNEQFF
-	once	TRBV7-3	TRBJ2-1	TGTGCCAGCAGCTTGAAGACTACCAATGAGCAGTTCTTC	CASSLKTTNEQFF
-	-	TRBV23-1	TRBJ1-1	TGCGCCAGCAGTCAAAGCGTCGAGACAAATCGGGGCACTGAAGCTTTCTTT	CASSQSVETNRGTEAFF
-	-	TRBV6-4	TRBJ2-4	TGTGCCAACCCGTGGAGGGGCCTAGCCAAAAACATTCAGTACTTC	CANPWRGLAKNIQYF
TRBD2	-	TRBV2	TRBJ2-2	TGTGCCAGCAGTCCCGGACTAGCGGGGGGGACCACCGGGGAGCTGTTTTTT	CASSPGLAGGTTGELFF
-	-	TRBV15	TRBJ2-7	TGTGCCACCAGCAGAGAGCAGGGGACGACCTACGAGCAGTACTTC	CATSREQGTTYEQYF
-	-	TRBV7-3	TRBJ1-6	TGTGCCAGCAGCTTAGTGGCAGGGAATTCACCCCTCCACTTT	CASSLVAGNSPLHF
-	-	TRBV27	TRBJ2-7	TGTGCCAGCAGTCCCTCCGGGAGCGGATACGAGCAGTACTTC	CASSPSGSGYEQYF
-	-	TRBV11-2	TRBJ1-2	TGTGCCAGCAGCTTAGACACAGCATATGGCTACACCTTC	CASSLDTAYGYTF
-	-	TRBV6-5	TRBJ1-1	TGTGCCAGCAGTTACAGGGCAGGGGACACTGAAGCTTTCTTT	CASSYRAGDTEAFF
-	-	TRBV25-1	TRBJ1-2	TGTGCCAGCAGTCCCGACATTAACTATGGCTACACCTTC	CASSPDINYGYTF
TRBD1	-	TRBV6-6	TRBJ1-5	TGTGCCAGCAGTTACACAGGGGCTGATCAGCCCCAGCATTTT	CASSYTGADQPQHF
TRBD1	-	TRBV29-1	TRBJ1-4	TGCAGCGTTAAAACAGGGGGAAGTGAAAAACTGTTTTTT	CSVKTGGSEKLFF
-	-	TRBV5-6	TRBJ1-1	TGTGCCAGCAGCCTCCCGGCGGGCACTGAAGCTTTCTTT	CASSLPAGTEAFF
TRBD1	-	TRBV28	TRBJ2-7	TGTGCCAGCAGTCTACCTACGACAGGGACCTACGAGCAGTACTTC	CASSLPTTGTYEQYF
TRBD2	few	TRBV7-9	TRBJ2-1	TGTGCCAGCAGCTTAGGACTAGCGGGGTACAATGAGCAGTTCTTC	CASSLGLAGYNEQFF
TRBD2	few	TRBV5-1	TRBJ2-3	TGCGCCAGCAGCTTGTACGGGGGGGCCGGAGATACGCAGTATTTT	CASSLYGGAGDTQYF
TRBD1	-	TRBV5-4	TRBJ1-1	TGTGCCAGCATCTCCGACAGGGGGTGGACTGAAGCTTTCTTT	CASISDRGWTEAFF
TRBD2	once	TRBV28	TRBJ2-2	TGTGCCAGCAGTTCTGCGGGGGAAGGCACCGGGGAGCTGTTTTTT	CASSSAGEGTGELFF
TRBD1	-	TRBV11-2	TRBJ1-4	TGTGCCAGCAAACACAGGGGAAGCCTAAATGAAAAACTGTTTTTT	CASKHRGSLNEKLFF
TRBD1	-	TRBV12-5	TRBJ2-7	TGTGCTAGTGGTTTGAGCTGGGGGACAGGTAACTACGAGCAGTACTTC	CASGLSWGTGNYEQYF
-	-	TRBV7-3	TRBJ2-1	TGTGCCAGCAGCTTGACTAGTACGAATGAGCAGTTCTTC	CASSLTSTNEQFF
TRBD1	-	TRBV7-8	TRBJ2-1	TGTGCCAGCAGCCCGGGACAGTACAATGAGCAGTTCTTC	CASSPGQYNEQFF
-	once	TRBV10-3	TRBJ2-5	TGTGCCATCAGTCCGGACAGAGAAGAGACCCAGTACTTC	CAISPDREETQYF
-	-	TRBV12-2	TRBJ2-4	TGCTTCCAAGTCCTAGGCCGGGAACGGATAGCCAAAAACATTCAGTACTTC	CFQVLGRERIAKNIQYF
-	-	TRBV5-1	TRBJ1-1	TGCGCCAGCAGTGGAGGGCGGACTGAAGCTTTCTTT	CASSGGRTEAFF
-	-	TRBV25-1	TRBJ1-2	TGTGCCAGCAGTGAACCCCAGGGTGGGTCCTATGGCTACACCTTC	CASSEPQGGSYGYTF
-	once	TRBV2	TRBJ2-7	TGTGCCAGCAGTGGAGCGAGGAACGAGCAGTACTTC	CASSGARNEQYF
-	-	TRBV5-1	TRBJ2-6	TGCGCCAGCAGTGCTAGCTCTGGGGCCAACGTCCTGACTTTC	CASSASSGANVLTF
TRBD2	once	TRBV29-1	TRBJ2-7	TGCAGCGTTCAAGCGGGAGGGGCCGAGCAGTACTTC	CSVQAGGAEQYF
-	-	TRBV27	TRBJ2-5	TGTGCCAGCAGTCCCTCGTACCAAGAGACCCAGTACTTC	CASSPSYQETQYF
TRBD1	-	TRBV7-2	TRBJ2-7	TGTGCCAGCGGACAGGGTGTCGAGCAGTACTTC	CASGQGVEQYF
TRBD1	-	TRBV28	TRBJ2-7	TGTGCCAGCATCCCCGGGACAGGGTTCCTCGAGCAGTACTTC	CASIPGTGFLEQYF
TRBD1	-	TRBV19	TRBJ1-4	TGTGCCAGTAGGCCGACAGGGGCTGGTAATGAAAAACTGTTTTTT	CASRPTGAGNEKLFF
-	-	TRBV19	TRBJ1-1	TGTGCCAGTAGTATAGTCCCGGGGGCTGAAGCTTTCTTT	CASSIVPGAEAFF
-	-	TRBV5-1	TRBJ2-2	TGCGCCAGCAGCTTCAGGGCGGACACCGGGGAGCTGTTTTTT	CASSFRADTGELFF
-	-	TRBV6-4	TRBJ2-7	TGTGCCAGCAGCATTCACCAGGGGAACTACGAGCAGTACTTC	CASSIHQGNYEQYF
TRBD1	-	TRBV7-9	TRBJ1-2	TGTGCCAGCAGCTTAATAAGTTCCAGGGGGCCCGACACCTTC	CASSLISSRGPDTF
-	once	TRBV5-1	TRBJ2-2	TGCGCCAGCAGCCGGACTTTCGGGAAAAACACCGGGGAGCTGTTTTTT	CASSRTFGKNTGELFF